This T cell receptor (beta chain) was sequenced in a study of beta chain features in type 1 diabetes. All of the isolated RNA was reverse transcribed, so expressed TCRB transcripts were sequenced. This table comes from immunoSEQ multiplex PCR, and its TCRdb copy is limited to in-frame clones, with some not included. This table has more than 100,000 clones, 16% appearing once. General study results and limits: For TCRB rearrangement, an influence of HLA type remained unresolved here. The study found fewer insertions and more deletions at VDJ junctions in type 1 diabetes patients. For Type 1 diabetes patients, all four CD4+ subsets carried TCRB CDR3s that were moderately but significantly shorter.

By way of CD45RO/CCR7/CD25/CD127/CD95/CD27, the CD4+ regulatory, stem cell-like memory, central memory and naive cells were sorted. As for this clone: Its specificity is not known. Distinct nucleotide sequences in the sample also encode this CDR3.

The sequenced material came from central memory CD4+ T cells from blood. This receptor was identified in a man aged 25 to 40 with type 1 diabetes.

In nucleotides, the CDR3 is TGTGCCAGCAGTGAAGGATTGGACTATGGCTACACCTTC. Amino acid sequence: CASSEGLDYGYTF. The chain is built from TRBV2 and TRBJ1-2; no clear D gene. The CDR3 is 13 residues long. Trimming left V 1 base short and J 3 bases short, with 6 bases between. Germline V gene lookup returns CDR1 SNHLY and CDR2 FYNNEI.